A single sample is the source of the 3 T cell receptor beta chains below, sequenced in a study of blood T cells in healthy people across ages. Primed by a sample-barcoded 5' primer and a J-beta primer mix, a second PCR proceeded for about 6 to 12 cycles. MiXCR was run by TCRdb on the 5' RACE reads, yielding one entry per CDR3 protein. The sample includes hundreds of thousands of distinct CDR3 sequences, over 45% of them seen just once. Specimen: blood. These receptor sequences come from a woman aged 55-70 years in good health.

There are a few counts of this clonotype. The rearrangement links TRBV6-2 or TRBV6-3 to TRBJ2-7; 7 bases align to TRBD2. The germline V gene encodes CDR1 MNHEY and CDR2 SVGEGT. The CDR3 spans 16 residues. J lost 0 bases, V lost 7 bases, and 12 bases had no gene match. The CDR3 region has the DNA TGTGCCAGCACCTACGCGGCAGCGGGGTTCTCCTACGAGCAGTACTTC. This codes for CASTYAAAGFSYEQYF.

The chain employs TRBV4-3 and TRBJ2-7, with 10 positions matching TRBD1. This CDR3 has 15 residues. The germline V gene has CDR1 LGHNA and CDR2 YSLEER. With 5 bases clipped from V and 4 bases from J, the junction kept 8 bases outside the gene matches. The CDR3 sequence is CASSYSWGQGYEQYF. Here the CDR3 DNA reads TGCGCCAGCAGCTACTCCTGGGGACAGGGGTACGAGCAGTACTTC.

The count of this clonotype is one. V is TRBV7-2 and J is TRBJ2-7; maybe TRBD2 (7 bases). V dropped 1 base and J dropped 0 bases, with 13 bases sitting between them. The germline V gene encodes CDR1 SGHTA and CDR2 FQGNSA. The CDR3 totals 16 residues. CDR3 DNA: TGTGCCAGCAGCTTAGTTGTGGGAGGGGGCTCCTACGAGCAGTACTTC. Amino acids: CASSLVVGGGSYEQYF.